Included here is one T cell receptor beta chain sequence, with context. Antigen unknown. V lost 2 bases and J 3 bases, leaving 16 bases between the germline ends. Germline V gives CDR1 SGHVS, CDR2 FNYEAQ. This CDR3 is 16 amino acids long. The split of CD4+ cells yielded CD45RA+ naive and CD45RA-negative memory subsets. These data originate in a study of shared clonotypes between healthy human individuals. Background on the study: CD4 naive and memory got three plates each, CD8 naive two, CD8 memory one. Study-level results: Limited genetic and exposure-history diversity came from having few donors.

It was across several immunoSEQ plates that each subset's genomic DNA was evenly split. The method was immunoSEQ multiplex PCR; TCRdb's version includes in-frame clones alone and lacks a portion of them. The top ten clones hold around 1.7% of a sample with 550,000 to 700,000 clones, roughly 72% of them seen once. What was sequenced was memory CD4+ T cells sorted from blood. Described subset: CD45RA-negative fraction. The chain has TRBV7-6 and TRBJ1-1, with D possibly being TRBD1 (5 bases). The source of this sequence is a woman in her thirties in good health. The CDR3 loop is CASSLTGLGGDTEAFF. The CDR3 region has the DNA TGTGCCAGCAGCTTAACTGGTTTGGGGGGGGACACTGAAGCTTTCTTT.